This T cell receptor (beta chain) stems from a study of blood T cell repertoires in COVID-19. For the study at large: Acute and convalescent COVID-19 specimens originated in the United States, Italy and Spain. PBMCs, B-cell-depleted T cells, or T cells provided the cDNA or gDNA that made up the material.

Trimming took 3 bases from V and 3 from J; bases not matched to a gene: 3. The CDR3 totals 16 residues. Germline-derived CDR1 and CDR2 are SGHAT and FQNNGV. As processed by the authors: Amplification with reference gene primers provided the estimates of nucleated cell counts. The table came from immunoSEQ multiplex PCR; TCRdb's copy has only in-frame clones and leaves some out. That table gives V, J and clone size, and the DNA gave D and trimming. The sample shows just over 90,000 clones, almost 80% of them seen only once. The sample was peripheral blood. The V gene is TRBV11-2, the J gene TRBJ2-3; 13 nucleotides match TRBD2. The receptor comes from a human donor in a cohort sampled during active COVID-19. CDR3 coding DNA: TGTGCCAGCAGCTTCCGACTAGCGGGAGGAACAGATACGCAGTATTTT. This gives the protein CASSFRLAGGTDTQYF.